The 19 T cell receptor beta chains presented below share a single source sample, sequenced in a study of post-analysis software for immune sequencing data. The study's findings and limits: Roughly 5 TRBV segments occurring more often in patients than controls included TRBV5-6, TRBV5-1 and TRBV20-1.

Sequencing libraries made from TCR beta cDNA carried unique molecular identifiers. From the PCR reads, TCRdb called clonotypes with MiXCR, one entry per CDR3 protein. The sample carries around 200,000 distinct CDR3 sequences, around 30% recorded once. Their antigens are not known. The sample consisted of blood. Source of these receptors: a girl between 2 and 17 years old with multiple sclerosis.

This clonotype came up many times. J is TRBJ2-5 and V is TRBV20-1; the D gene is possibly TRBD2 (6 bases). Germline-derived CDR1 and CDR2 are DFQATT and SNEGSKA (reference sequence). The CDR3 is made up of 13 amino acids. V lost 1 base, J lost 5 bases, and 11 bases lay in between. DNA for the CDR3: TGCAGTGCTAGAGCGGCGGGGTCGGAGACCCAGTACTTC. Translation gives CSARAAGSETQYF.

This rearrangement joins TRBV5-1 to TRBJ2-3; D assignment may be TRBD1 or TRBD2 (5 bases each). Trimming cost V 6 bases and J 2 bases, with 16 bases left between them. CDR3 length: 15 amino acids. CDR1 is SGHRS, CDR2 YFSETQ, per germline. The CDR3 protein is CASKTDRLHTDTQYF. In DNA, the CDR3 is TGCGCCAGCAAGACAGACAGACTACACACAGATACGCAGTATTTT.

A word on this clonotype: A read error may produce the germline difference seen at one junction end. V is TRBV5-1 and J is TRBJ1-2, with 7 bases fitting TRBD1. CDR3 length equals 14 residues. Germline loops: CDR1 SGHRS, CDR2 YFSETQ. The CDR3 DNA sequence: TGCGCCAGCAGCCCGGGACAGCAAAGCTATGACTACACCTTC. Its translation is CASSPGQQSYDYTF.

A note on this clonotype: A much larger clone differs from this one at a single base, so this may be a read error. The chain joins TRBV20-1 to TRBJ2-3; 9 bases align to TRBD1. Looked up from germline, CDR1 is DFQATT and CDR2 is SNEGSKA (reference sequence). This CDR3 is built from 17 residues. As DNA, the CDR3 is TGCAGTGCTAGACAACAGGGGGCATCATCTAGCACAGATGCGCAGTATTTT. Amino acid sequence: CSARQQGASSSTDAQYF.

The chain links TRBV7-2 to TRBJ1-2, with D perhaps TRBD1 (5 bases). V dropped 6 bases and J dropped 14 bases, with 19 bases sitting between them. CDR3 length: 12 amino acids. Germline V gives CDR1 SGHTA, CDR2 FQGNSA. This CDR3 is CASSGAGDSRTF. Here the CDR3 DNA reads TGTGCCAGCAGTGGGGCAGGCGATAGTAGGACCTTC.

The chain combines TRBV7-8 with TRBJ1-1; D unclear. The CDR3 is 13 amino acids. Trimming left V 7 bases short and J 4 bases short, with 13 bases between. Germline loops: CDR1 SGHVS, CDR2 FQNEAQ. The chain's CDR3 is CASTRSGSTEAFF. Written as DNA, the CDR3 is TGTGCCAGCACAAGGTCGGGGAGCACTGAAGCTTTCTTT.

Ten or more counts support this clonotype. At one boundary the junction diverges from the germline segment, which might be a read error. The V call is TRBV9, the J call TRBJ2-7; tentatively, D is TRBD1 (6 bases). This CDR3 has 12 amino acids. The V gene's germline CDR1 is SGDLS and CDR2 YYNGEE. This CDR3 is CVSSPGAYEQYF. The CDR3 bases are TGTGTCAGCAGCCCAGGGGCCTACGAGCAGTACTTC.

This clonotype was counted a single time. A single base separates this from a much larger clone, so it may be a read error. This chain links TRBV20-1 with TRBJ2-1; 10 bases fit TRBD1. V shed 7 bases, J shed 6 bases, and the junction held 9 bases outside the gene matches. Germline CDR1 DFQATT, CDR2 SNEGSKA (reference sequence). This CDR3 is 14 amino acids long. This CDR3 reads CSGDRGGGCNEQFF. CDR3 coding DNA: TGCAGTGGGGACAGGGGTGGAGGGTGCAATGAGCAGTTCTTC.

Regarding this clonotype: This could be a read error, since a much larger clone is one nucleotide away. J is TRBJ2-5 and V is TRBV6-6; D call uncertain. The CDR3 is made up of 12 amino acids. Per germline, CDR1 MNHNY and CDR2 SVGAGI (reference sequence). V gave up 4 bases and J gave up 4 bases, with 7 bases separating them. In nucleotides, the CDR3 is TGTGCCAGCAGTTGCGTGTCAGAGACCCAGTACTTC. It yields the protein CASSCVSETQYF.

This clonotype was found a few times. The chain recombines TRBV7-2 with TRBJ1-2, with D unclear. Germline CDR1 SGHTA, CDR2 FQGNSA. CDR3 length: 12 residues. V lost 3 bases and J lost 4, with 6 bases in between. The CDR3 loop is CASSFAGYGYTF. The DNA for the CDR3 is TGTGCCAGCAGCTTCGCGGGCTATGGCTACACCTTC.

Turning to this clonotype: Possible read error: a much larger clone is one base away. J is TRBJ2-3 and V is TRBV4-1, with a tentative D call TRBD2 (5 bases). Between the trimmed V and J ends, which lost 1 base and 6 bases, there was a span of 17 bases. Germline CDR1 and CDR2: MGHRA and YSYEKL. CDR3 length equals 16 residues. In DNA, the CDR3 is TGCGCCAGCAGCCAAGCAGGACCCAAACGGAGGGATACGCAGTATTTT. The encoded protein is CASSQAGPKRRDTQYF.

The chain employs TRBV6-1 and TRBJ2-3; 11 bases line up with TRBD2. The CDR3 has 15 residues. The V gene end was trimmed by 8 bases and the J gene end by 1 base; junction bases not matched to a gene: 5. Germline loops: CDR1 MNHNS, CDR2 SASEGT. This chain's CDR3 is CASVGLAVGTDTQYF. For the CDR3, the DNA is TGTGCCAGCGTGGGACTAGCGGTAGGCACAGATACGCAGTATTTT.

The gene calls are TRBV20-1 and TRBJ2-1, with 11 bases fitting TRBD2. Germline V gene lookup returns CDR1 DFQATT and CDR2 SNEGSKA (reference sequence). V lost 5 bases, J lost 4 bases, and 7 bases stayed unmatched. The CDR3 extends over 15 amino acids. The CDR3 loop is CSALSSGRSYNEQFF. The CDR3 DNA reads TGCAGTGCTCTTTCTAGCGGGAGGTCTTACAATGAGCAGTTCTTC.

This chain links TRBV15 with TRBJ2-2; 7 nucleotides align to TRBD1. The CDR3 is 14 amino acids. Trimming took 2 bases from V and 3 from J; bases not matched to a gene: 0. Germline loops: CDR1 LNHNV, CDR2 YYDKDF (reference sequence). The CDR3 here is CATSRQGDTGELFF. CDR3 DNA: TGTGCCACCAGCAGACAGGGGGACACCGGGGAGCTGTTTTTT.

This clonotype appeared a few times. The chain uses TRBV20-1 and TRBJ2-1; TRBD2 agrees at 8 bases. Germline values: CDR1 DFQATT, CDR2 SNEGSKA (reference sequence). Losses at the gene ends were 1 base for V and 3 bases for J; bases not matched to a gene: 11. This CDR3 region has 17 residues. The CDR3 loop reads CSARVRGLDFIYNEQFF. CDR3 bases: TGCAGTGCTAGAGTACGGGGACTAGACTTTATCTACAATGAGCAGTTCTTC.

The CDR3 spells CASSQWGGVDSGNTIYF. The CDR3 nucleotides are TGCGCCAGCAGCCAATGGGGGGGGGTAGACTCTGGAAACACCATATATTTT. The V call is TRBV4-1, the J call TRBJ1-3, with D possibly being TRBD1 (5 bases). Germline values: CDR1 MGHRA, CDR2 YSYEKL. This CDR3 is 17 amino acids long. Trimming removed 2 bases at V and 0 bases at J, with 14 bases between.

This clonotype was picked up many times. The J gene is TRBJ2-7, the V gene TRBV7-2; D gene unclear. The CDR3 spans 14 residues. The germline V gene has CDR1 SGHTA and CDR2 FQGNSA. V lost 1 base and J 3 bases, leaving 10 bases between the germline ends. The CDR3 DNA follows: TGTGCCAGCAGCTTAGTCCAGGAATTCTACGAGCAGTACTTC. It yields the protein CASSLVQEFYEQYF.

Points on this clonotype: A much more abundant neighbour one base away suggests this may be a read error. The chain carries TRBV18 and TRBJ2-7; TRBD1 is a possible D gene (6 bases). This CDR3 comprises 14 residues. Germline lookup yields CDR1 KGHSH and CDR2 LQKENI. Trimming stripped 6 bases from V and 1 base from J, with 13 bases between. Here the CDR3 DNA reads TGTGCCAGCTCTACAGGGATTGAATCCTACGAGCAGTACTTC. Translated: CASSTGIESYEQYF. Full variable domain (outside the CDR3, taken from reference TRBV18 and TRBJ2-7): NAGVMQNPRHLVRRRGQEARLRCSPMKGHSHVYWYRQLPEEGLKFMVYLQKENIIDESGMPKERFSAEFPKEGPSILRIQQVVRGDSAAYFCASSTGIESYEQYFGPGTRLTVT.

This clonotype was detected many times. The chain carries TRBV5-1 and TRBJ2-3, with D tentatively TRBD1 (6 bases). CDR1 is SGHRS and CDR2 is YFSETQ in the germline V gene. This CDR3 is 15 amino acids long. Trimming stripped 0 bases from V and 2 bases from J, with 10 bases between. The DNA of the CDR3 is TGCGCCAGCAGCTTGGGGACAGCCCTCACAGATACGCAGTATTTT. Amino acids: CASSLGTALTDTQYF.